A selection of T cell receptor beta chains follows, all from one sample in a study of graft-versus-host responses after intestinal transplantation. The antigens of these receptors remain unknown. The method was immunoSEQ multiplex PCR; TCRdb's version includes in-frame clones alone and lacks a portion of them. Here the sample spans roughly 80,000 clones, around 86% being singletons. The specimen comprised unstimulated CD8+ T cells sorted from spleen or lymph node cells, sampled before transplant. These receptors all stem from a human donor who was the organ donor for an intestinal transplant. Both conserved end residues are part of each CDR3. Each record gives: D gene, clone size, V gene, J gene, CDR3 protein, CDR3 DNA. The D gene is left open where the match is weak. Clone size, where shown, is once, few, many, or a class for clones that have expanded.

D: -
size: -
V: TRBV7-2
J: TRBJ2-7
CDR3: CASSLDGSPGYEQYF
DNA: TGTGCCAGCAGCTTAGATGGCTCCCCGGGATACGAGCAGTACTTC

D: -
size: -
V: TRBV6-1
J: TRBJ1-1
CDR3: CASSEADNTEAFF
DNA: TGTGCCAGCAGTGAGGCTGATAACACTGAAGCTTTCTTT

D: -
size: -
V: TRBV5-1
J: TRBJ1-5
CDR3: CASSLGGFGNQPQHF
DNA: TGCGCCAGCAGCTTGGGGGGCTTCGGCAATCAGCCCCAGCATTTT

D: -
size: -
V: TRBV7-6
J: TRBJ2-1
CDR3: CASSLPAGEQFF
DNA: TGTGCCAGCAGCTTACCGGCGGGTGAGCAGTTCTTC

D: -
size: -
V: TRBV9
J: TRBJ2-2
CDR3: CASSGPAEGELFF
DNA: TGTGCCAGCAGCGGACCGGCGGAGGGGGAGCTGTTTTTT

D: TRBD1
size: -
V: TRBV5-4
J: TRBJ2-7
CDR3: CASSLPGQGEQYF
DNA: TGTGCCAGCAGCCTCCCAGGACAGGGCGAGCAGTACTTC

D: TRBD1
size: -
V: TRBV27
J: TRBJ1-5
CDR3: CASRLTGGSNQPQHF
DNA: TGTGCCAGCAGGTTAACAGGGGGTAGTAATCAGCCCCAGCATTTT

D: TRBD1
size: -
V: TRBV4-1
J: TRBJ2-7
CDR3: CASSQTGQATYEQYF
DNA: TGCGCCAGCAGCCAGACAGGACAGGCGACCTACGAGCAGTACTTC

D: -
size: -
V: TRBV6-1
J: TRBJ2-7
CDR3: CASSEEWGSPYEQYF
DNA: TGTGCCAGCAGTGAAGAGTGGGGATCTCCGTACGAGCAGTACTTC

D: -
size: -
V: TRBV7-9
J: TRBJ1-4
CDR3: CASSLRLSRGEKLFF
DNA: TGTGCCAGCAGCCTGAGGCTATCCCGGGGGGAAAAACTGTTTTTT

D: TRBD2
size: -
V: TRBV27
J: TRBJ2-1
CDR3: CASRLAGGSYNEQFF
DNA: TGTGCCAGCAGATTAGCGGGGGGCTCCTACAATGAGCAGTTCTTC

D: -
size: -
V: TRBV9
J: TRBJ2-5
CDR3: CASSAWPWPMETQYF
DNA: TGTGCCAGCAGCGCCTGGCCGTGGCCGATGGAGACCCAGTACTTC

D: -
size: -
V: TRBV5-1
J: TRBJ1-1
CDR3: CASNEGGYTEAFF
DNA: TGCGCCAGCAATGAGGGGGGATACACTGAAGCTTTCTTT

D: TRBD2
size: -
V: TRBV5-1
J: TRBJ2-5
CDR3: CASSTYGTSAETQYF
DNA: TGCGCCAGCAGCACCTACGGGACTAGCGCGGAGACCCAGTACTTC

D: -
size: -
V: TRBV7-9
J: TRBJ2-7
CDR3: CASTLAGDYEQYF
DNA: TGTGCCAGCACCTTAGCCGGAGACTACGAGCAGTACTTC

D: -
size: few
V: TRBV27
J: TRBJ1-1
CDR3: CASSFLAANTEAFF
DNA: TGTGCCAGCAGTTTTCTGGCAGCAAACACTGAAGCTTTCTTT